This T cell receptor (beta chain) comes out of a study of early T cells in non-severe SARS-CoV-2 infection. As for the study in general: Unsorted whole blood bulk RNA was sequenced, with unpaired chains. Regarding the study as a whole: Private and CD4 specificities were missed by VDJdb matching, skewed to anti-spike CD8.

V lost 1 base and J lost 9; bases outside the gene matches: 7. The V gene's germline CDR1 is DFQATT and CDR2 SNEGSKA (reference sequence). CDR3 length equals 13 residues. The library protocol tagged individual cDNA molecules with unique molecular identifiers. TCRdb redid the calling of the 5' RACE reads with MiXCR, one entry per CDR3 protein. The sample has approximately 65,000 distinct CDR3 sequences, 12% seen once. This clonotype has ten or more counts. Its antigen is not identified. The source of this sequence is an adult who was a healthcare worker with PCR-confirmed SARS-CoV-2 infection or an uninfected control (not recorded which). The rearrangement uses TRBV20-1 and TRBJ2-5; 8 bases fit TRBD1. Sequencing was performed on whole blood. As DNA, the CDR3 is TGCAGTGCTAGAGCGGACAGGGCGTCGGCCCAGTACTTC. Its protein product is CSARADRASAQYF.